One and the same sample provided the 17 T cell receptor beta chains below, sequenced in a study of shared clonotypes between healthy human individuals. Produced via immunoSEQ multiplex PCR; TCRdb's table is partial and in-frame only. The repertoire has about 1 million clones, about three quarters of them found once; the top ten carry roughly 1.4%. Sequenced sample: memory CD4+ T cells sorted from blood. Documented subset: CD45RA-negative fraction. The receptors originated from a man younger than 35 in good health.

The chain links TRBV5-1 to TRBJ2-5, with D unclear. This CDR3 contains 13 residues. In germline, CDR1 is SGHRS, CDR2 YFSETQ. Trimming pared 1 base from V and 0 bases from J, leaving 4 bases between. The CDR3 is CASSLSNQETQYF. CDR3 in DNA: TGCGCCAGCAGCTTGTCTAACCAAGAGACCCAGTACTTC.

The chain recombines TRBV5-1 with TRBJ2-1; 8 bases match TRBD1. CDR1 is SGHRS, CDR2 YFSETQ, per germline. V lost 3 bases, J lost 6 bases, and 5 bases stayed unmatched. CDR3 length: 14 residues. CDR3 sequence (DNA): TGCGCCAGCAGCTCCCAGGGGGCTGGCAATGAGCAGTTCTTC. Amino acid sequence: CASSSQGAGNEQFF.

This clone was picked up a small number of times. The J gene is TRBJ1-5, the V gene TRBV5-1; tentatively, D is TRBD1 (5 bases). CDR1 is SGHRS, CDR2 YFSETQ, per germline. This CDR3 spans 14 amino acids. Between the trimmed V and J ends, which lost 4 bases and 9 bases, there was a span of 17 bases. The CDR3 DNA follows: TGCGCCAGCAGCCCCGGGACCGTCGAATCGCCCCAGCATTTT. Residues: CASSPGTVESPQHF.

V is TRBV5-5 and J is TRBJ1-5; D is undetermined. The germline gives CDR1 SGHKS, CDR2 YYEKEE (reference sequence). V lost 5 bases to trimming and J lost 3 bases, with 15 bases between them. The CDR3 consists of 15 residues. The DNA for the CDR3 is TGTGCCAGCAGAGTTGGACTGATCTACAATCAGCCCCAGCATTTT. It encodes CASRVGLIYNQPQHF.

The chain links TRBV5-6 to TRBJ2-1; unclear D gene. V lost 4 bases and J lost 8, with 13 bases in between. Germline V gene data show CDR1 as SGHDT and CDR2 as YYEEEE. CDR3 length equals 13 residues. For the CDR3, the DNA is TGTGCCAGCAGCGTGGCTAGGTCCCATGAGCAGTTCTTC. Protein product: CASSVARSHEQFF. The variable domain in full, completed from reference TRBV5-6 and TRBJ2-1, reads DAGVTQSPTHLIKTRGQQVTLRCSPKSGHDTVSWYQQALGQGPQFIFQYYEEEERQRGNFPDRFSGHQFPNYSSELNVNALLLGDSALYLCASSVARSHEQFFGPGTRLTVL.

CDR3 region: CATTRGKGETQYF. DNA of the CDR3: TGTGCCACCACAAGGGGGAAGGGGGAGACCCAGTACTTC. J is TRBJ2-5 and V is TRBV15; D might be TRBD1 (6 bases). This CDR3 spans 13 amino acids. V shed 7 bases and J shed 5 bases, with 14 bases lying between them. Per the germline V gene, CDR1 is LNHNV and CDR2 is YYDKDF (reference sequence).

This clone was found once. The chain employs TRBV18 and TRBJ1-3, with D perhaps matching TRBD1 (5 bases). Germline V gene sequence: CDR1 KGHSH, CDR2 LQKENI. The CDR3 sequence is 16 residues long. V was clipped by 3 bases and J by 4 bases, with 16 bases between them. CDR3 sequence (DNA): TGTGCCAGCTCACCGAGGGACGGCAAGAGAGGAAACACCATATATTTT. This translates into CASSPRDGKRGNTIYF.

This clone showed up many times. V and J are TRBV6-1 and TRBJ1-5; 10 positions agree with TRBD1. The germline V gene has CDR1 MNHNS and CDR2 SASEGT. V shed 7 bases, J shed 9 bases, and the junction held 9 bases outside the gene matches. The length of the CDR3 is 14 residues. The CDR3: CASNSGQGSRPQHF. CDR3 in DNA: TGTGCCAGCAACTCGGGACAGGGGTCTCGGCCCCAGCATTTT.

The CDR3 DNA follows: TGTGCCAGCAGCCTGATACTCCCGGGACGGGGGATTGGGGAGCAGTACTTC. Protein sequence: CASSLILPGRGIGEQYF. This rearrangement joins TRBV7-2 to TRBJ2-7; TRBD2 is a possible D gene (6 bases). V was shortened by 5 bases and J by 7 bases, with 27 bases between the two germline ends. This CDR3 has 17 amino acids. Germline values: CDR1 SGHTA, CDR2 FQGNSA. Drawing the rest from reference TRBV7-2 and TRBJ2-7, the complete variable domain is GAGVSQSPSNKVTEKGKDVELRCDPISGHTALYWYRQSLGQGLEFLIYFQGNSAPDKSGLPSDRFSAERTGGSVSTLTIQRTQQEDSAVYLCASSLILPGRGIGEQYFGPGTRLTVT.

A note on this clone: Other DNA sequences within the sample encode an identical CDR3. The chain links TRBV5-1 to TRBJ1-3; TRBD1 matches at 7 bases. CDR1 and CDR2 from the germline V gene are SGHRS and YFSETQ. The CDR3 totals 16 residues. V shed 0 bases, J shed 1 base, and the junction held 4 bases outside the gene matches. CDR3 residues: CASSLGTGGSGNTIYF. The CDR3 nucleotides read TGCGCCAGCAGCTTGGGGACAGGCGGTTCTGGAAACACCATATATTTT.

The rearrangement uses TRBV5-6 and TRBJ2-2, with 7 bases matching TRBD1. Looked up from germline, CDR1 is SGHDT and CDR2 is YYEEEE. The trim removed 0 bases at V and 1 base at J, leaving 6 bases unmatched. The CDR3 sequence is 17 residues long. CDR3 amino acids: CASSLAFGTVNTGELFF. DNA of the CDR3: TGTGCCAGCAGCTTGGCCTTCGGGACAGTGAACACCGGGGAGCTGTTTTTT.

The chain employs TRBV15 and TRBJ2-5; D might be TRBD1 (5 bases). This CDR3 spans 15 amino acids. V shed 2 bases and J shed 2 bases, with 12 bases lying between them. Germline assignment: CDR1 LNHNV and CDR2 YYDKDF (reference sequence). CDR3 DNA sequence: TGTGCCACCAGCAGAAATACAGGTGCACAAGAGACCCAGTACTTC. This translates into CATSRNTGAQETQYF.

In its sample, this clone was seen a few times. The genes are TRBV6-4 and TRBJ1-1; D is unresolved. CDR3 length equals 13 residues. CDR1 and CDR2 from the germline V gene are MRHNA and SNTAGT. The V and J ends lost 6 bases and 1 base respectively, with 9 bases between them. CDR3 coding DNA: TGTGCCAGCAGCTCTAATTCGAACACTGAAGCTTTCTTT. It yields the protein CASSSNSNTEAFF.

The V and J genes are TRBV30 and TRBJ1-2; possible D gene TRBD1, 5 bases. CDR1 and CDR2 from the germline V gene are GTSNPN and SVGIG (reference sequence). The CDR3 is made up of 13 amino acids. With 2 bases removed from V and 2 bases from J, the gap between germline ends came to 9 bases. CDR3 coding DNA: TGTGCCTGGAGTCCGGACATCAACTATGGCTACACCTTC. This sequence encodes CAWSPDINYGYTF.

This clone showed up just a few times. The J gene is TRBJ1-4, the V gene TRBV7-3; a possible D gene is TRBD1 (5 bases). Per germline, CDR1 SGHTA and CDR2 FQGTGA. This CDR3 region has 18 residues. Trimming left V 4 bases short and J 0 bases short, with 18 bases between. DNA for the CDR3: TGTGCCAGCAGCTCCCGCCGGGGCAGAACCTCAACTAATGAAAAACTGTTTTTT. Translation gives CASSSRRGRTSTNEKLFF.

This chain connects TRBV5-1 to TRBJ2-2, with 7 bases aligning to TRBD1. The CDR3 loop spans 15 amino acids. CDR1 SGHRS and CDR2 YFSETQ come from the germline V gene. With 5 bases clipped from V and 2 bases from J, the junction kept 6 bases outside the gene matches. CDR3 nucleotides: TGCGCCAGCAGAGGACAGGTTTCTAACACCGGGGAGCTGTTTTTT. It specifies CASRGQVSNTGELFF.

The V and J genes are TRBV12-5 and TRBJ2-5, with 7 bases lining up with TRBD1. Germline values: CDR1 LGHNT, CDR2 FRNRAP. V shed 4 bases and J 2 bases; nucleotides not matched to a gene: 1. CDR3 length: 13 residues. CDR3 coding DNA: TGTGCTAGTGGTTCAGGGGGTCAAGAGACCCAGTACTTC. This translates into CASGSGGQETQYF.